This T cell receptor beta chain stems from a study of cytomegalovirus exposure and HLA in healthy donors. PCR was performed using 60 Vbeta and 13 Jbeta primers. As originally analysed: Counted up in a later analysis, unique TCR beta chains came to approximately 77 million, with around 10 million shared. Assay used: immunoSEQ multiplex PCR; TCRdb lists only in-frame clones, some missing. V and J calls and clone size are as listed in that table; D and trimming were resolved from the DNA. The data show 130,000 or so clones, with around 70% seen just once and around 2.1% held by the top ten. The V gene lost 0 bases and the J gene lost 6 bases, with 14 bases spanning the gap. Per the germline V gene, CDR1 is MNHEY and CDR2 is SMNVEV (reference sequence). The CDR3 is 15 residues long.

The clonotype originates from a woman aged 40 to 55 in good health and CMV-seropositive. Sequenced material: PBMCs. V gene TRBV27 combines with J gene TRBJ1-2; no clear D. As DNA, the CDR3 is TGTGCCAGCAGTTTATCGGCCCGAACCATCCATGGCTACACCTTC. This codes for CASSLSARTIHGYTF.